This TCR beta chain was identified during a study of T cells in Graves' hyperthyroidism and ophthalmopathy. This clonotype was seen ten or more times. RNA transcripts were the template for amplifying TCR beta CDR3 regions. Primed by the HTBI set, a first-round RT-PCR was run on the TCR CDR3. MiXCR, run by TCRdb on the multiplex PCR reads, gives a single entry per CDR3 protein. The repertoire holds a few hundred thousand distinct CDR3 sequences, with roughly 14% as singletons. The CDR3 runs 17 residues. Trimming cost V 7 bases and J 1 base, with 22 bases left between them. The V gene's germline CDR1 is SNHLY and CDR2 FYNNEI.

This receptor was obtained from a woman aged 25-40 years with Graves' ophthalmopathy. V and J are TRBV2 and TRBJ1-1; D perhaps matches TRBD1 (5 bases). The sample was blood. The CDR3 reads CASNQDGRGQANTEAFF. The CDR3 DNA reads as TGTGCCAGCAATCAAGACGGCCGGGGCCAGGCGAACACTGAAGCTTTCTTT.